This TCR beta chain was sequenced for a study of T cell responses to AZD1222 COVID-19 vaccine. TCRdb's copy holds only in-frame clones and misses some; the assay was immunoSEQ multiplex PCR. The table includes approximately 200,000 clones, 91% detected once. This CDR3 region has 15 residues. Germline values: CDR1 LGHDT, CDR2 YNNKEL (reference sequence). The V and J ends lost 4 bases and 0 bases, in that order; junction bases with no gene match: 3. This receptor was identified in an adult who received the AZD1222 COVID-19 vaccine. The sequencing used peripheral blood, collected 28 days after the second AZD1222 dose. The gene calls are TRBV3-1 (or the pseudogene TRBV3-2) and TRBJ1-3, with TRBD1 matching 7 bases. The CDR3 DNA is TGTGCCAGCAGCCCCAACAGGGGCTCTGGAAACACCATATATTTT. Translation: CASSPNRGSGNTIYF.